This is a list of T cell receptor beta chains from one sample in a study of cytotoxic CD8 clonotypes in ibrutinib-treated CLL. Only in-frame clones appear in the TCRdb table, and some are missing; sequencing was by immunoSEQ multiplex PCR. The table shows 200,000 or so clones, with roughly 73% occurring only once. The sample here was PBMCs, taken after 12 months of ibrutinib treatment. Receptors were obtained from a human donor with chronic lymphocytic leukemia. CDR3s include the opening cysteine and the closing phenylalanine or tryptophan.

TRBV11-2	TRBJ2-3	CASSPTSGGADTQYF
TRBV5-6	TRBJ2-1	CASTLINEQFF
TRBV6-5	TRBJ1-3	CASSYSSSGNTIYF
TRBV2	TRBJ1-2	CASSAGQGSPHGYTF
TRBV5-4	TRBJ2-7	CASSLDYYEQYF
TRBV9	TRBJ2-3	CASSVGSVADTQYF
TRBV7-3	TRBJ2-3	CASSSGTRGVTDTQYF
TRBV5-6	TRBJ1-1	CASSLAGRYTEAFF
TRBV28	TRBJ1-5	CASSFIRTGVVNQPQHF
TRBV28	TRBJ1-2	CASSLRQPPLFSYGYTF